This TCR beta chain was recorded in a study of shared clonotypes between healthy human individuals. As concerns this clone: Its antigen is undetermined.

Produced via immunoSEQ multiplex PCR; TCRdb's table is partial and in-frame only. Of approximately 2,300,000 clones listed, around 90% are singletons. The V end lost 1 base, the J end lost 5 bases, and 12 bases lay between the germline ends. CDR3 size: 15 residues. Germline V CDR1 and CDR2: SGHTA, FQGNSA. Study results and caveats: Between a few donors, naive CD4 clonotypes were shared at a level of roughly 5.5%.

From CD4+ cells came CD45RA+ naive and CD45RA-negative memory subsets. This chain connects TRBV7-2 to TRBJ1-5; D remains ambiguous. The sequenced sample was naive CD4+ T cells from PBMCs. As to subset: CD45RA+ positively selected. The TCR sequence derives from a young man in good health. Some clones in this sample may be carry-over from other donors' samples. The CDR3 nucleotides read TGTGCCAGCAGCTTAGGGCGGCCAGGAGATCAGCCCCAGCATTTT. Translation gives CASSLGRPGDQPQHF.